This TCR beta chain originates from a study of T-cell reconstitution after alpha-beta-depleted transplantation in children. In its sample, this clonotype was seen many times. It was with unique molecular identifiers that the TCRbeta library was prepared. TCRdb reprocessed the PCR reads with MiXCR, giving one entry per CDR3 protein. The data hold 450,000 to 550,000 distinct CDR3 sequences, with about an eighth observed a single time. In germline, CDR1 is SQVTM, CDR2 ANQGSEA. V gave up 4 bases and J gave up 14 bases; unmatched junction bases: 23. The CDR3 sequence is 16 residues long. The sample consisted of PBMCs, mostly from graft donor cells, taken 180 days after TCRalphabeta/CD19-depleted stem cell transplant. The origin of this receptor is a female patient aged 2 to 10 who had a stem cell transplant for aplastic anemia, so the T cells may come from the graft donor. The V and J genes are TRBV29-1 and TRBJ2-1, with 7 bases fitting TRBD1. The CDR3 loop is CSVVDGTGAETADKFF. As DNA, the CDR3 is TGCAGCGTTGTTGACGGCACAGGGGCCGAGACCGCGGATAAGTTCTTC.